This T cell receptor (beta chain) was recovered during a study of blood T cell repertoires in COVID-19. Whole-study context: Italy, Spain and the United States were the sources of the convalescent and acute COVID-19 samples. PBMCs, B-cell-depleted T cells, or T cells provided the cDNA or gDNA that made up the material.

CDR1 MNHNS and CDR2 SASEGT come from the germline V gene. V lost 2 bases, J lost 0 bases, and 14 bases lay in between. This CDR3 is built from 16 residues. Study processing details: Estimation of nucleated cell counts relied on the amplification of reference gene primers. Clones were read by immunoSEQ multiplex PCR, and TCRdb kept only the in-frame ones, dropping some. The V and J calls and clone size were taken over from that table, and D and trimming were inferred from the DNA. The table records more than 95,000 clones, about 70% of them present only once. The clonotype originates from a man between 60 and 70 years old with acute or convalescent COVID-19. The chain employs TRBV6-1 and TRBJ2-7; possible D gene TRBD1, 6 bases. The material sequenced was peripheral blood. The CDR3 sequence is CASSERTAPNSYEQYF. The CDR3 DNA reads TGTGCCAGCAGTGAAAGGACAGCCCCGAACTCCTACGAGCAGTACTTC.